What follows are 14 T cell receptor beta chains derived from one specimen sequenced in a study of T cells in Graves' hyperthyroidism and ophthalmopathy. RNA transcripts were the template for amplifying TCR beta CDR3 regions. The primer set for the first-round RT-PCR of the TCR CDR3 was HTBI. A single record per CDR3 protein comes from TCRdb applying MiXCR to the multiplex PCR reads. This table holds 250,000 to 400,000 distinct CDR3 sequences, approximately 14% found once. Sequencing input: blood. Receptors were obtained from a woman between 40 and 55 years old with Graves' ophthalmopathy.

This clonotype came up a few times. This chain connects TRBV10-1 to TRBJ2-1; D unclear. In germline, CDR1 is WNHNN, CDR2 SYGVQD (reference sequence). Trimming took 0 bases from V and 0 from J, leaving 6 bases between them. The CDR3 spans 15 residues. CDR3 coding DNA: TGCGCCAGCAGTGAGTCTGTCAGCTCCTACAATGAGCAGTTCTTC. Protein: CASSESVSSYNEQFF.

J is TRBJ1-2 and V is TRBV5-8; 10 nucleotides match TRBD1. Germline CDR1 is SGHTS and CDR2 is YDEGEE. The V segment lost 4 bases and the J segment 4 bases; nucleotides outside the gene matches: 7. CDR3 length equals 15 residues. This CDR3 is CASSNRGQGLYGYTF. In nucleotides, the CDR3 is TGTGCCAGCAGCAACCGGGGACAGGGGCTCTATGGCTACACCTTC.

The table lists this clonotype with a few counts. V usage is TRBV5-1 and J usage is TRBJ2-3, with 9 nucleotides matching TRBD1. CDR3 length: 16 residues. J was trimmed by 0 bases and V by 5 bases; bases with no gene match: 7. In germline, CDR1 is SGHRS, CDR2 YFSETQ. The CDR3 loop is CASRHRGPTSTDTQYF. The DNA of the CDR3 is TGCGCCAGCAGACACAGGGGGCCCACTAGCACAGATACGCAGTATTTT.

Only one count was recorded for this clonotype. The chain joins TRBV5-6 to TRBJ1-2; 7 positions match TRBD1. Germline V gives CDR1 SGHDT, CDR2 YYEEEE. This CDR3 has 15 residues. V shed 3 bases and J 7 bases; nucleotides not matched to a gene: 12. The DNA of the CDR3 is TGTGCCAGCAGCTACTTTGACAGGGCAGCGACTGGCTACACCTTC. Residues: CASSYFDRAATGYTF.

In its sample, this clonotype was seen many times. V is TRBV3-1 and J is TRBJ2-3; 8 positions agree with TRBD2. Germline values: CDR1 LGHDT, CDR2 YNNKEL (reference sequence). J gave up 2 bases and V 4 bases, and 2 bases lay outside the gene matches. This CDR3 is 14 amino acids long. This chain's CDR3 is CASSPGLDTDTQYF. The CDR3 nucleotides are TGTGCCAGCAGCCCGGGACTAGACACAGATACGCAGTATTTT.

In its sample, this clonotype was seen a few times. This chain connects TRBV15 to TRBJ2-5; D is ambiguous. The V gene's germline CDR1 is LNHNV and CDR2 YYDKDF (reference sequence). The CDR3 is 15 residues long. V lost 0 bases and J 2 bases, leaving 10 bases between the germline ends. CDR3 in amino acids: CATSRDFGGQETQYF. The CDR3 DNA follows: TGTGCCACCAGCAGAGATTTCGGCGGTCAAGAGACCCAGTACTTC.

This clonotype was observed at least ten times. The chain recombines TRBV12-3 or TRBV12-4 with TRBJ2-7; D not resolved. The CDR3 is 12 residues long. V gave up 5 bases and J gave up 2 bases, with 7 bases separating them. This CDR3 is CASSRSPYEQYF. The DNA of the CDR3 is TGTGCCAGCAGTCGGAGTCCCTACGAGCAGTACTTC.

There are many counts of this clonotype. The genes are TRBV12-3 or TRBV12-4 and TRBJ2-6; TRBD2 might be the D (5 bases). This CDR3 spans 14 amino acids. V was cut by 6 bases and J by 10 bases, with 16 bases left in between. The DNA of the CDR3 is TGTGCCAGCAGGTCGTCGGGGAGAACGAACGTCCTGACTTTC. It yields the protein CASRSSGRTNVLTF.

This clonotype was counted ten times or more. V usage is TRBV29-1 and J usage is TRBJ1-2; D perhaps matches TRBD1 (5 bases). The germline CDR1 and CDR2 sequences are SQVTM and ANQGSEA. The CDR3 covers 13 residues. The V end lost 3 bases, the J end lost 2 bases, and 10 bases lay between the germline ends. The CDR3 bases are TGCAGCGTTGAGGGGGGTGGGAACTATGGCTACACCTTC. Translated: CSVEGGGNYGYTF.

Many counts were recorded for this clonotype. The chain employs TRBV20-1 and TRBJ2-1; 8 bases are a match to TRBD2. The CDR3 length is 15 residues. In germline, CDR1 is DFQATT, CDR2 SNEGSKA (reference sequence). The V segment lost 0 bases and the J segment 13 bases; nucleotides outside the gene matches: 14. CDR3 region: CSARDREGVGDSQFF. CDR3 DNA: TGCAGTGCTAGAGATCGGGAGGGAGTGGGGGACTCTCAGTTCTTC.

J is TRBJ2-2 and V is TRBV11-2; the match to TRBD2 covers 8 bases. This CDR3 region has 15 residues. CDR1 SGHAT and CDR2 FQNNGV come from the germline V gene. J was trimmed by 0 bases and V by 5 bases; bases with no gene match: 2. The CDR3 region is CASSLSGTNTGELFF. For the CDR3, the DNA is TGTGCCAGCAGCCTTAGCGGGACGAACACCGGGGAGCTGTTTTTT.

The sample holds a few counts of this clonotype. This chain links TRBV5-1 with TRBJ2-7, with D hard to call. This CDR3 has 13 amino acids. Per the germline V gene, CDR1 is SGHRS and CDR2 is YFSETQ. Trimming took off 4 bases at V and 2 bases at J, with 10 bases between the two ends. CDR3 coding DNA: TGCGCCAGCAGCAAGGAAAATACCTACGAGCAGTACTTC. This encodes CASSKENTYEQYF.

This clonotype was seen a handful of times. The genes are TRBV29-1 and TRBJ2-5; 8 bases match TRBD1. Germline V gene lookup returns CDR1 SQVTM and CDR2 ANQGSEA. This CDR3 contains 11 residues. Trimming removed 7 bases from V and 5 bases from J; junction bases left unmatched: 3. CDR3 in DNA: TGCAGCGCACGACAGGGGGAGACCCAGTACTTC. Residues: CSARQGETQYF.

Ten or more counts support this clonotype. The chain links TRBV6-1 to TRBJ1-4, with D possibly being TRBD1 (6 bases). Trimming left V 7 bases short and J 6 bases short, with 21 bases between. CDR3 length: 16 residues. Looked up from germline, CDR1 is MNHNS and CDR2 is SASEGT. CDR3 nucleotides: TGTGCCAGCATTTCACGGGAGAGGGGGGCGCATGAAAAACTGTTTTTT. Its translation is CASISRERGAHEKLFF.